The entry that follows covers one T cell receptor beta chain sequence. This record comes from a study of blood T cell repertoires in COVID-19. In the study overall: The cDNA or gDNA used as material had been derived from T cells, B-cell-depleted T cells, or PBMCs.

Looked up from germline, CDR1 is SGHTS and CDR2 is YDEGEE. Trimming removed 0 bases at V and 3 bases at J, with 22 bases between. The length of the CDR3 is 18 residues. Data came from immunoSEQ multiplex PCR; TCRdb stores just in-frame clones and leaves some out. The repertoire consists of just over 70,000 clones, with around nine tenths occurring once and the leading ten covering 7.5% to 9%. Source material: peripheral blood. This TCR was recovered from a human donor in a cohort sampled during active COVID-19. The V and J genes are TRBV5-8 and TRBJ2-7, with D perhaps TRBD2 (7 bases). DNA for the CDR3: TGTGCCAGCAGCTTGGTTATCAGGGAGGGGGGCAAGGTCTACGAGCAGTACTTC. Translated, it gives CASSLVIREGGKVYEQYF.